The rows below give T cell receptor beta chains drawn from one sample of a study of tumor-infiltrating lymphocytes in primary liver carcinoma. TCRdb fed the multiplex PCR reads into MiXCR, producing one record per CDR3 protein. The table lists fewer than 400,000 distinct CDR3 sequences, more than 55% of them singletons, with 17% in the top ten. Input material: peripheral blood. The receptors here all came from a woman in her twenties or thirties with primary liver carcinoma and hepatitis B virus infection. Both conserved end residues are part of each CDR3. Fields, in order: J gene, D gene, V gene, clone size, CDR3 DNA, CDR3 protein. D genes are given only for firm matches. Clone size is given for some rows only: seen once, a few or many times, or a class if the clone is expanded.

TRBJ1-2 | - | TRBV4-3 | many | TGCGCCAGCAGCCAAGATACCCGACCCGAGTACTATGGCTACACCTTC | CASSQDTRPEYYGYTF
TRBJ2-1 | TRBD2 | TRBV6-1 | - | TGTGCCAGCAGTGGGGCGGTACTAGCGAAAAATGAGCAGTTCTTC | CASSGAVLAKNEQFF
TRBJ2-7 | - | TRBV12-3/TRBV12-4 | few | TGTGCCAGCAGCCCTGGCGGGACAGCCCCCTTCGAGCAGTACTTC | CASSPGGTAPFEQYF
TRBJ2-7 | - | TRBV4-1 | - | TGCGCCAGCGGCCCCATCTCTGCGGTGTTCGAGCAGTACTTC | CASGPISAVFEQYF
TRBJ2-3 | TRBD2 | TRBV28 | few | TGTGCCAGCAGTACTCTTTTGGGACTAGCGGGGGAGACAGATACGCAGTATTTT | CASSTLLGLAGETDTQYF
TRBJ2-1 | TRBD2 | TRBV29-1 | many | TGCAGCGTTGAACCCTGGCTAGCGGGCCAGAGCTCCTACAATGAGCAGTTCTTC | CSVEPWLAGQSSYNEQFF
TRBJ2-1 | - | TRBV6-5 | many | TGTGCCAGCAGTTCCTATCAGGGTCTGGACAATGAGCAGTTCTTC | CASSSYQGLDNEQFF
TRBJ2-1 | TRBD2 | TRBV12-3/TRBV12-4 | many | TGTGCCAGCAGCTTTAGCGGGAGCACGGGTGAGCAGTTCTTC | CASSFSGSTGEQFF
TRBJ2-7 | - | TRBV28 | few | TGTGCCAGCAGGTCCCATAGTAGCTACGAGCAGTACTTC | CASRSHSSYEQYF
TRBJ1-1 | - | TRBV28 | - | TGTGCCAGCAGTTTAACCTTCAGTTACACAATGAACACTGAAGCTTTCTTT | CASSLTFSYTMNTEAFF
TRBJ1-5 | TRBD1 | TRBV12-3/TRBV12-4 | - | TGTGCCAGCAGTTTGACAGGGGGCGGCAGTCAGCCCAAGCATTTT | CASSLTGGGSQPKHF
TRBJ2-3 | TRBD1 | TRBV5-4 | - | TGTGCCAGCAGCCCAGGGACAGGGGGCTGGGAAACGCAGTATTTT | CASSPGTGGWETQYF
TRBJ2-5 | - | TRBV6-1 | - | TGTGCCAGCAGGCAGGGGGGCTATTCCCAAGAGACCCAGTACTTC | CASRQGGYSQETQYF
TRBJ1-2 | - | TRBV28 | - | TGTGCCAGCAGTTTAAACACTTATGGCTACACCTTC | CASSLNTYGYTF
TRBJ2-4 | - | TRBV7-9 | - | TGTGCCAGCAGCCCAGGGGCGGGAGTAGGAGCCAAAAACATTCAGTACTTC | CASSPGAGVGAKNIQYF
TRBJ2-7 | - | TRBV5-6 | - | TGTGCCAGTAGCTTCGGGACGTCGAACCCCGAGCAGTACTTC | CASSFGTSNPEQYF
TRBJ2-7 | - | TRBV5-4 | once | TGTGTCAGCAGCTTGGGTCGCGAGCAGTACTTC | CVSSLGREQYF
TRBJ2-7 | - | TRBV11-2 | once | TGTGCCAGCAGCTTACAGAGGACCTGCGAGCAATACTTC | CASSLQRTCEQYF
TRBJ1-5 | - | TRBV6-6 | - | TGTGCCAGCAGTTGGACACCATCAAATCAGCCCCAGCATTTT | CASSWTPSNQPQHF
TRBJ1-2 | - | TRBV29-1 | many | TGCAGCGTTGAGGGAAAGGGCCTATTTGGCTATGGCTACACCTTC | CSVEGKGLFGYGYTF
TRBJ2-3 | TRBD2 | TRBV11-3 | many | TGTGCCAGCAGCGGGAATAGCGGGAACTGGAGGTATTTT | CASSGNSGNWRYF
TRBJ2-2 | TRBD2 | TRBV5-1 | - | TGCGCCAGCAGCCCAGGGACTAGCGGGAGAACCGGGGAGCTGTTTTTT | CASSPGTSGRTGELFF